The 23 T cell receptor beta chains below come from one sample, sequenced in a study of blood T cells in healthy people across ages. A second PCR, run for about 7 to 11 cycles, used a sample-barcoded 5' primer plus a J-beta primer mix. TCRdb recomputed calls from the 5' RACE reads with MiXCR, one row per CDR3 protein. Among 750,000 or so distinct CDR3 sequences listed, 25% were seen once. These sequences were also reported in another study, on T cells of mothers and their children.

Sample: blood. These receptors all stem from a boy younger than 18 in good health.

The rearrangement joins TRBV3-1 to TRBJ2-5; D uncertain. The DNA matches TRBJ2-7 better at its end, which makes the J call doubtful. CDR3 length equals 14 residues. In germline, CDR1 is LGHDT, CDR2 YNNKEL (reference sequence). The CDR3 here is CASSQEGFTYEQYF. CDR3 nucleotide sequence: TGTGCCAGCAGCCAAGAAGGATTCACCTACGAGCAGTACTTC.

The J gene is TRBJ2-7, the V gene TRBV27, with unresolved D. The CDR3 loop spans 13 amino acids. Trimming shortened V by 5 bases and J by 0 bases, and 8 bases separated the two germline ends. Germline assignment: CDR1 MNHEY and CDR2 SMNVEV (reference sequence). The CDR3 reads CASSRRSSYEQYF. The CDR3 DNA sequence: TGTGCCAGCAGTCGCCGGAGCTCCTACGAGCAGTACTTC.

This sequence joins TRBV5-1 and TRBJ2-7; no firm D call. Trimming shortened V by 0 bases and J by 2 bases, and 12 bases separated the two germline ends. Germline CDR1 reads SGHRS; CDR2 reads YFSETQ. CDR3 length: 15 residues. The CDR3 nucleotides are TGCGCCAGCAGCTTGGAGCGACCAACAGCCTACGAGCAGTACTTC. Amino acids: CASSLERPTAYEQYF.

CDR3 residues: CASSTGTSGGLVSYEQYF. The CDR3 DNA sequence: TGTGCCAGCAGCACCGGGACTAGCGGGGGCCTCGTTTCCTACGAGCAGTACTTC. This sequence joins TRBV4-2 and TRBJ2-7; 14 bases fit TRBD2. CDR3 length: 18 residues. V shed 5 bases and J 1 base; nucleotides not matched to a gene: 10. From germline, CDR1 is LGHNA and CDR2 YNFKEQ.

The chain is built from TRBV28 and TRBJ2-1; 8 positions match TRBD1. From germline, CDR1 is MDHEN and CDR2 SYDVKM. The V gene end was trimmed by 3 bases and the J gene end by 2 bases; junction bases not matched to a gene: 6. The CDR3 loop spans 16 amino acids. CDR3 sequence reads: CASSLPRGQTYNEQFF. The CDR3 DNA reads TGTGCCAGCAGTTTGCCCAGGGGGCAGACCTACAATGAGCAGTTCTTC.

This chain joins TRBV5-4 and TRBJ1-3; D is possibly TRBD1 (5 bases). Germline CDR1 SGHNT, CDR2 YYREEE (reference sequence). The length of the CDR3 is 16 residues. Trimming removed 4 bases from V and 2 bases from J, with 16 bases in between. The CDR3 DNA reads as TGTGCCAGCAGCCAACCCGGGACTTTGGCTGGAAACACCATATATTTT. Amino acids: CASSQPGTLAGNTIYF.

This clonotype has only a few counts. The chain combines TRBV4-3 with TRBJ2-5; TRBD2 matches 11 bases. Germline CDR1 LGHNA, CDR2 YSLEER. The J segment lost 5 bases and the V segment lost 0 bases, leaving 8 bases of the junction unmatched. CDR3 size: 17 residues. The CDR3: CASSQDIAGGLRETQYF. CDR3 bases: TGCGCCAGCAGCCAAGACATAGCGGGGGGGCTAAGGGAGACCCAGTACTTC.

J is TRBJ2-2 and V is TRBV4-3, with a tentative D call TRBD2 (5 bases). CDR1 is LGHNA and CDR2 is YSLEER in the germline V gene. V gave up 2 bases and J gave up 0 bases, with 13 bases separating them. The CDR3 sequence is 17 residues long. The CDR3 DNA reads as TGCGCCAGCAGCCAAAGAGGGTACGGGGCGAACACCGGGGAGCTGTTTTTT. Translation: CASSQRGYGANTGELFF.

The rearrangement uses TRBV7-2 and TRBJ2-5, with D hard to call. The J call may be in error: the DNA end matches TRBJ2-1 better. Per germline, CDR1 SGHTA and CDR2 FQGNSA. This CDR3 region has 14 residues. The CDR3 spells CASSLGLVVDEQFF. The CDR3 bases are TGTGCCAGCAGCTTAGGGTTGGTTGTCGATGAGCAGTTCTTC.

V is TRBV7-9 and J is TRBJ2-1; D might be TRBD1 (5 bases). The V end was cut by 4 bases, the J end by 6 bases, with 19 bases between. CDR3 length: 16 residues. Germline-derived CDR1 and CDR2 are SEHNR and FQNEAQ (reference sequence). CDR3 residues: CASSSSDTLDPNEQFF. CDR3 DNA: TGTGCCAGCAGCTCATCGGACACTCTCGATCCCAATGAGCAGTTCTTC.

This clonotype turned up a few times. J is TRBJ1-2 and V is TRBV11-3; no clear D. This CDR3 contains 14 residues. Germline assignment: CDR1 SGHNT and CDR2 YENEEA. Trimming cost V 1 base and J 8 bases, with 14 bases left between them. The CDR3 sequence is CASSLGPVGEGYTF. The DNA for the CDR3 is TGTGCCAGCAGCTTAGGCCCTGTCGGAGAGGGCTACACCTTC.

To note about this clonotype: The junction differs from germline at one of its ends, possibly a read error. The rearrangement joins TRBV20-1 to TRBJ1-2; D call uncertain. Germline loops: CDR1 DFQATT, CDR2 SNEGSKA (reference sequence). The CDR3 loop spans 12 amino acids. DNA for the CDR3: TGCAGCGCTAGATTAAGTGCCTATGGCTACACCTTC. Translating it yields CSARLSAYGYTF.

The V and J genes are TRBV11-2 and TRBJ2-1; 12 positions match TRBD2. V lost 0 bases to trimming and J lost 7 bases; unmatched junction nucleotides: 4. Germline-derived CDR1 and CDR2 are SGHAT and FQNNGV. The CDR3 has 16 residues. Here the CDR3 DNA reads TGTGCCAGCAGCTTAGAAGCTAGCGGGGGGGAAAATGAGCAGTTCTTC. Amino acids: CASSLEASGGENEQFF.

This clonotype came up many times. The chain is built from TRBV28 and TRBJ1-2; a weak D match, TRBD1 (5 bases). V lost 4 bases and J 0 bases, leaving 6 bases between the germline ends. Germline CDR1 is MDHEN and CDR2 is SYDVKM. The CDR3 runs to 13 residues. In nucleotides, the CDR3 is TGTGCCAGCAGTTGGGACCCTAACTATGGCTACACCTTC. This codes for CASSWDPNYGYTF.

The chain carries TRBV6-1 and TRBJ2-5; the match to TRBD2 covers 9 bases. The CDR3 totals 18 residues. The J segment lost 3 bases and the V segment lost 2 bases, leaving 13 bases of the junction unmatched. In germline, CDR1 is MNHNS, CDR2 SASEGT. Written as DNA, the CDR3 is TGTGCCAGCAGTGAATCGGTTTGGCTAGCGGGGACGAAAGAGACCCAGTACTTC. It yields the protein CASSESVWLAGTKETQYF.

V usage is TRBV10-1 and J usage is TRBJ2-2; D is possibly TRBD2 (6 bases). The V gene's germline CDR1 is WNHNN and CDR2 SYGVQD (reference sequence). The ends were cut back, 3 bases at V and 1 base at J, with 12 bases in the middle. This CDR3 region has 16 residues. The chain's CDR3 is CASSDASAKNTGELFF. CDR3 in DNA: TGCGCCAGCAGTGACGCTAGCGCCAAGAACACCGGGGAGCTGTTTTTT.

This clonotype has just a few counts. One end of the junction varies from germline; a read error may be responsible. The CDR3, as DNA: TGTGCCAGCAGCCGCCAGGCGGCCTATCTTGCATCCTCCTACAGTGAGCAGTTCTTC. Translation gives CASSRQAAYLASSYSEQFF. V usage is TRBV3-1 and J usage is TRBJ2-1; D is uncertain. The germline V gene has CDR1 LGHDT and CDR2 YNNKEL (reference sequence). This CDR3 has 19 residues.

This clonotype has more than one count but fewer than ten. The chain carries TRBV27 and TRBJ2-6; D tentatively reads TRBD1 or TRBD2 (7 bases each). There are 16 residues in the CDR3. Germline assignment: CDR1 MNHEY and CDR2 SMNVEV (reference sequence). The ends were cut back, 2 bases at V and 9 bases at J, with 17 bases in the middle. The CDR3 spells CASSLRARGRDNVLTF. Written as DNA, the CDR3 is TGTGCCAGCAGTTTAAGGGCCAGGGGGAGGGACAACGTCCTGACTTTC.

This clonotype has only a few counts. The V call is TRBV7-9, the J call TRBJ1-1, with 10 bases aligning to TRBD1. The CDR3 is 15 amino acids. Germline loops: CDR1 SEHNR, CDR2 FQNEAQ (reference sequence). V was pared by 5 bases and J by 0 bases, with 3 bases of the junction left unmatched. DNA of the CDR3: TGTGCCAGCAGCGCGGGACAGGGGATGAACACTGAAGCTTTCTTT. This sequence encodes CASSAGQGMNTEAFF.

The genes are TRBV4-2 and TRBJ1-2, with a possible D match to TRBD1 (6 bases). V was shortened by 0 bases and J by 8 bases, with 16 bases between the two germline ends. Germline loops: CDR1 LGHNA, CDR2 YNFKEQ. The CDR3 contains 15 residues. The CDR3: CASSQDPGTQGGYTF. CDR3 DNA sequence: TGTGCCAGCAGCCAAGACCCCGGGACACAAGGAGGCTACACCTTC.

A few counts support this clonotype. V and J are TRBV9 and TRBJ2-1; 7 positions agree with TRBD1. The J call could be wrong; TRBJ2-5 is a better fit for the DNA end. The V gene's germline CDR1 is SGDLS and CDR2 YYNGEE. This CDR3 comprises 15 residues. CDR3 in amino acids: CASSSNRDRGETQYF. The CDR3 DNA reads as TGTGCCAGCAGCTCCAACCGGGACAGAGGGGAGACCCAGTACTTC.

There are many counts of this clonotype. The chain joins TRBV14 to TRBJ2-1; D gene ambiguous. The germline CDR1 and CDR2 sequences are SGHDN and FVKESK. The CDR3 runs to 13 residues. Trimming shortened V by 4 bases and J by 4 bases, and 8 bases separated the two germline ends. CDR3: CASSPHSYNEQFF. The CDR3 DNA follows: TGTGCCAGCAGCCCTCACTCGTACAATGAGCAGTTCTTC.

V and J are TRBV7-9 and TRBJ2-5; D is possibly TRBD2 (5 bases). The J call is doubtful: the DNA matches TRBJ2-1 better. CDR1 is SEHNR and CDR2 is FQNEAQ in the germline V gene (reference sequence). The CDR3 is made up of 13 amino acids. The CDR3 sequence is CASSATYSDEQFF. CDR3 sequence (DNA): TGTGCCAGCAGCGCCACTTATAGCGATGAGCAGTTCTTC.